The T cell receptor (beta chain) described here comes from a study of monozygotic twins with inflammatory bowel disease. For this clonotype: As yet, its antigen is unknown.

Study-wide points: Discordant twins had repertoire similarity that did not differ from that of concordant twins, possibly from limited power. Healthy co-twins, by inverse Simpson, had higher TCRbeta diversity than their siblings with IBD. Reduced clonotype sharing with other individuals was observed in IBD patients relative to healthy twins, especially with disease activity.

The CDR3 is 14 amino acids. Germline V gene sequence: CDR1 MNHNY, CDR2 SVGAGI (reference sequence). Incorporation of UMIs carrying a 6-nucleotide sample barcode was performed by template switching. TCRdb re-called the 5' RACE reads and shows each CDR3 protein once, DNA omitted. Recorded here are about 380,000 distinct CDR3 sequences; the top ten clones represent approximately 2.4%. Sequenced material: blood. This sequence originates from a human donor with ulcerative colitis or Crohn's disease, or a healthy co-twin of an affected twin (not recorded which). The V call is TRBV6-6, the J call TRBJ2-2; TCRdb indicates TRBD1, and absent DNA this call remains unverified. This chain's CDR3 is CASSPPGGTGELFF.